Below are 2 T cell receptor beta chains sequenced from a single sample in a study of control samples from healthy donors and cancer patients. TCRdb's table, derived via immunoSEQ multiplex PCR, lists solely in-frame clones and lacks some. Of hundreds of thousands of clones listed, 90% are singletons. What was sequenced was PBMCs. The receptors originated from a man aged 40-49 years with head and neck cancer.

This sequence joins TRBV11-3 and TRBJ2-2, with D possibly matching TRBD1 (5 bases). V gave up 1 base and J gave up 13 bases, with 10 bases separating them. Germline values: CDR1 SGHNT, CDR2 YENEEA. This CDR3 has 12 residues. The CDR3 is CASSLGDQGLFF. The CDR3 DNA follows: TGTGCCAGCAGCTTAGGAGACCAGGGGCTGTTTTTT.

The count of this clone is one. This rearrangement joins TRBV3-1 (or the pseudogene TRBV3-2) to TRBJ2-1; 7 nucleotides agree with TRBD2. The CDR3 runs 14 residues. Germline loops: CDR1 LGHDT, CDR2 YNNKEL (reference sequence). V dropped 6 bases and J dropped 5; count of bases not matched to a gene: 7. The CDR3 nucleotides read TGTGCCAGCAGTCGTCTAGCGGACCACAATGAGCAGTTCTTC. It codes for CASSRLADHNEQFF.